This T cell receptor beta chain stems from a study of blood T cell repertoires in COVID-19. Study details: Samples representing acute and convalescent COVID-19 were sourced from the United States, Italy and Spain.

Data came from immunoSEQ multiplex PCR; TCRdb stores just in-frame clones and leaves some out. The sample yields 63,000 or so clones, about 88% seen once. Germline V lookup: CDR1 SGDLS, CDR2 YYNGEE. The CDR3 loop spans 15 amino acids. The germline V and J ends were trimmed by 4 bases and 2 bases, with 10 bases remaining between them. The sample comprised peripheral blood. This chain links TRBV9 with TRBJ1-6, with D maybe TRBD1 (5 bases). This TCR was recovered from a man between 70 and 80 years old with active COVID-19. CDR3 bases: TGTGCCAGCAGCCCCGCGGGGGCCTATAATTCACCCCTCCACTTT. This gives the protein CASSPAGAYNSPLHF.